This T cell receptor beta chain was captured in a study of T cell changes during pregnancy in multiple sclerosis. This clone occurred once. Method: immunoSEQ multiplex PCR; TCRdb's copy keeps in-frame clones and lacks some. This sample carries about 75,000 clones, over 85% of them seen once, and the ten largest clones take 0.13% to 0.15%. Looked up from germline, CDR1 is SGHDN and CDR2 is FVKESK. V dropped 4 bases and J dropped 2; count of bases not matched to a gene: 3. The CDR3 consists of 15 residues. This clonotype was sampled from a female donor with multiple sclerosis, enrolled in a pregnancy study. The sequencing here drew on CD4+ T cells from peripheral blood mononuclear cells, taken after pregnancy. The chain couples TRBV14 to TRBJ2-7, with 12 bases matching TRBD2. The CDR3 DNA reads TGTGCCAGCAGCCCTAGCGGGAGGGCCCCCTACGAGCAGTACTTC. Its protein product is CASSPSGRAPYEQYF.